This TCR beta chain was sequenced for a study of cytomegalovirus exposure and HLA in healthy donors. As for the study in general: About 200 million T cells yielded 100 million or so unique TCR beta sequences, as an earlier analysis found. Study-wide findings and caveats: Sequencing had likely introduced a cluster of highly shared sequence variants as an artifact. The study designated around 150 TCR beta chains cytomegalovirus-associated. It was reported in a later analysis that an Asian-associated ancestry cluster showed fewer N-insertions than the roughly 620-donor mean.

PCR was performed using 60 Vbeta and 13 Jbeta primers. Some clones are missing from TCRdb's copy, which holds only in-frame ones; the method was immunoSEQ multiplex PCR. Here the sample spans 150,000 to 200,000 clones, approximately 73% being singletons. Regarding this clone: Its target is not known.

The CDR3 is 15 amino acids. Germline V gene lookup returns CDR1 SGHRS and CDR2 YFSETQ. With V trimmed by 4 bases and J by 4 bases, 9 bases remained unmatched. The rearrangement uses TRBV5-1 and TRBJ2-7; 9 positions match TRBD1. The specimen was PBMCs. This receptor was identified in a woman aged 25 to 39 in good health and CMV-seropositive. The CDR3 sequence: CASSENTGTGYEQYF. CDR3 coding DNA: TGCGCCAGCAGCGAGAACACCGGGACAGGGTACGAGCAGTACTTC.